What follows are 10 T cell receptor beta chains derived from one specimen sequenced in a study of blood T cell repertoires in COVID-19. Profiling relied on immunoSEQ multiplex PCR, and the TCRdb table lists in-frame clones only, not all of them. This sample yields under 110,000 clones, of which 85% are seen a single time; approximately 2% belongs to the top ten. Material for sequencing was peripheral blood. These receptors originate from a woman between 65 and 79 years old with active or convalescent COVID-19.

This clone came up a few times. Germline and junction disagree at one end, which may indicate a read error. The DNA of the CDR3 is TGTGCCAGCAGCTTAGTTTCCCAGAAGACTAATTCGCCCCTCCACTTT. This codes for CASSLVSQKTNSPLHF. The chain employs TRBV7-2 and TRBJ1-6, with no clear D. Germline-derived CDR1 and CDR2 are SGHTA and FQGNSA. This CDR3 spans 16 amino acids.

The rearrangement links TRBV19 to TRBJ1-4, with 7 bases that match TRBD1. Per the germline V gene, CDR1 is LNHDA and CDR2 is SQIVND (reference sequence). This CDR3 region has 14 residues. The trim removed 5 bases at V and 10 bases at J, leaving 10 bases unmatched. The CDR3, as DNA: TGTGCCAGTAGTGAGCAGGGGGGAACTGGAAAACTGTTTTTT. This codes for CASSEQGGTGKLFF.

The chain employs TRBV5-1 and TRBJ2-3; 12 nucleotides align to TRBD2. Germline V gives CDR1 SGHRS, CDR2 YFSETQ. Trimming cost V 0 bases and J 13 bases; bases outside gene matches: 15. This CDR3 is 17 amino acids long. Here the CDR3 reads CASSLGPSSGGAAEKYF. The CDR3 nucleotides are TGCGCCAGCAGCTTGGGTCCTTCTAGCGGGGGGGCGGCGGAGAAGTATTTT.

This clone was seen only a few times. This rearrangement joins TRBV2 to TRBJ1-5; D is unclear. Germline CDR1 is SNHLY and CDR2 is FYNNEI. This CDR3 contains 15 residues. V lost 4 bases and J lost 0, with 10 bases in between. The CDR3 spells CASSGGRGSNQPQHF. The CDR3 nucleotides read TGTGCCAGCAGTGGAGGTCGGGGTAGCAATCAGCCCCAGCATTTT.

This clone appeared a single time. The gene calls are TRBV5-1 and TRBJ1-1; D remains unclear. Germline CDR1 reads SGHRS; CDR2 reads YFSETQ. Between the trimmed V and J ends, which lost 0 bases and 1 base, there was a span of 10 bases. The CDR3 loop spans 15 amino acids. DNA for the CDR3: TGCGCCAGCAGCTTGGCCCCCTCCTCGAACACTGAAGCTTTCTTT. It specifies CASSLAPSSNTEAFF.

This rearrangement joins TRBV9 to TRBJ2-2; 11 nucleotides align to TRBD2. V shed 3 bases and J 3 bases; nucleotides not matched to a gene: 4. The germline gives CDR1 SGDLS, CDR2 YYNGEE. The CDR3 contains 16 residues. CDR3 loop: CASSAGTSGYTGELFF. The CDR3 coding sequence is TGTGCCAGCAGCGCCGGGACTAGCGGATACACCGGGGAGCTGTTTTTT.

This clone has more than one count but fewer than ten. CDR3 nucleotides: TGTGCCAGCAGCTCAAGCGGGAGCAGGATGGATACGCAGTATTTT. Translating it yields CASSSSGSRMDTQYF. This chain links TRBV11-3 with TRBJ2-3, with 8 bases that match TRBD2. Germline V CDR1 and CDR2: SGHNT, YENEEA. The V and J ends lost 4 bases and 6 bases, in that order; junction bases with no gene match: 9. This CDR3 is built from 15 residues.

The chain joins TRBV20-1 to TRBJ1-2, with 8 bases identical to TRBD1. The CDR3 length is 11 residues. Germline trimming cut 1 base from V and 13 bases from J; bases unmatched to any gene: 5. Germline CDR1 and CDR2: DFQATT and SNEGSKA (reference sequence). CDR3 in amino acids: CSARVRTGSTF. The CDR3 region has the DNA TGCAGTGCTAGAGTACGGACAGGGTCCACCTTC.

The chain recombines TRBV2 with TRBJ1-4; 8 bases match TRBD1. CDR3 length equals 14 residues. Trimming at V came to 6 bases and at J to 7 bases, leaving 7 bases not matched to a gene. CDR1 is SNHLY and CDR2 is FYNNEI in the germline V gene. The chain's CDR3 is CASREGRGLEKLFF. CDR3 DNA: TGTGCCAGCAGGGAGGGCAGGGGGCTTGAAAAACTGTTTTTT.

The chain has TRBV5-8 and TRBJ2-6, with a possible D match to TRBD2 (5 bases). The CDR3 has 14 amino acids. From germline, CDR1 is SGHTS and CDR2 YDEGEE. Deletions cut 6 bases from V and 0 bases from J, with 7 bases between. This CDR3 is CASTRGSGANVLTF. Here the CDR3 DNA reads TGTGCCAGCACTCGGGGCTCTGGGGCCAACGTCCTGACTTTC.